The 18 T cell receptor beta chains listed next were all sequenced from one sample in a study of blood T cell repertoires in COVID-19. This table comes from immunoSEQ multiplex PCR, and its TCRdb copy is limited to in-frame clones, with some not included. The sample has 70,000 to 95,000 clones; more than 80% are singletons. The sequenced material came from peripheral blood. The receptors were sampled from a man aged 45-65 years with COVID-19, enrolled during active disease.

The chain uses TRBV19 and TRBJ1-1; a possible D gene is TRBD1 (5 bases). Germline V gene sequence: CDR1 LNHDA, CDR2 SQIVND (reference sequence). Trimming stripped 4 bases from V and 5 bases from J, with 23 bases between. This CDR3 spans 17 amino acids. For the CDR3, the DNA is TGTGCCAGTAGTACACACCTTCCGGCGGGGGGTGGAACTGAAGCTTTCTTT. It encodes CASSTHLPAGGGTEAFF.

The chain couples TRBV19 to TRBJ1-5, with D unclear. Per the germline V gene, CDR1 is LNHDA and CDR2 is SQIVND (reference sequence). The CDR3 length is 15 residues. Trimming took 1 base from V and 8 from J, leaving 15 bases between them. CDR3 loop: CASSIGGSRAEPQHF. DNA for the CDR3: TGTGCCAGTAGTATAGGAGGATCACGCGCGGAGCCCCAGCATTTT. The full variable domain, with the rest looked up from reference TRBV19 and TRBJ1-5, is DGGITQSPKYLFRKEGQNVTLSCEQNLNHDAMYWYRQDPGQGLRLIYYSQIVNDFQKGDIAEGYSVSREKKESFPLTVTSAQKNPTAFYLCASSIGGSRAEPQHFGDGTRLSIL.

CDR3 nucleotide sequence: TGTGCCACCACCTCAGGGGCGGTGGGCACTGAAGCTTTCTTT. This codes for CATTSGAVGTEAFF. V usage is TRBV24-1 and J usage is TRBJ1-1; weak D call: TRBD1 (6 bases). V lost 8 bases and J lost 4, with 16 bases in between. CDR1 and CDR2 from the germline V gene are KGHDR and SFDVKD. This CDR3 has 14 amino acids.

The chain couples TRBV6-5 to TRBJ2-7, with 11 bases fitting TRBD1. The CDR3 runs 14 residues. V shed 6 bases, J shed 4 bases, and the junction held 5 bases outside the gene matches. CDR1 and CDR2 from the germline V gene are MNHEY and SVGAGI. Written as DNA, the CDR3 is TGTGCCAGCAGCACGGACAGGGGGCTTTACGAGCAGTACTTC. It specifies CASSTDRGLYEQYF.

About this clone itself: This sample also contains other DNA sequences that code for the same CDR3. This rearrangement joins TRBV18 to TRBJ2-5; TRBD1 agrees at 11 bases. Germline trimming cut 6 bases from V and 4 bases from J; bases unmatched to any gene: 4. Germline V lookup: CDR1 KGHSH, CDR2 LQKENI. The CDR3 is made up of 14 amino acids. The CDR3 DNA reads TGTGCCAGCTCCCCGGGACAGGGGGGAGAGACCCAGTACTTC. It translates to CASSPGQGGETQYF. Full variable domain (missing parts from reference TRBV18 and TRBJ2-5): NAGVMQNPRHLVRRRGQEARLRCSPMKGHSHVYWYRQLPEEGLKFMVYLQKENIIDESGMPKERFSAEFPKEGPSILRIQQVVRGDSAAYFCASSPGQGGETQYFGPGTRLLVL.

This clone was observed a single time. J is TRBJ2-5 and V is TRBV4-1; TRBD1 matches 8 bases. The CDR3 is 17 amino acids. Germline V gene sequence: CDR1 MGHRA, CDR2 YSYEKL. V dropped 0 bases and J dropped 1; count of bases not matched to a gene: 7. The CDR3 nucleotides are TGCGCCAGCAGCCAAGATGAATCGACAGGGGCCCAAGAGACCCAGTACTTC. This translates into CASSQDESTGAQETQYF.

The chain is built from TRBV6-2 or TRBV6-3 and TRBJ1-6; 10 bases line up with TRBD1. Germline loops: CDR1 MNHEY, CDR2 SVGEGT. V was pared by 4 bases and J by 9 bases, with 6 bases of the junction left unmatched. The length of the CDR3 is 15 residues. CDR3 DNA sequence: TGTGCCAGCAGTTCGCGGACAGGGGGAGGTTCACCCCTCCACTTT. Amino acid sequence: CASSSRTGGGSPLHF.

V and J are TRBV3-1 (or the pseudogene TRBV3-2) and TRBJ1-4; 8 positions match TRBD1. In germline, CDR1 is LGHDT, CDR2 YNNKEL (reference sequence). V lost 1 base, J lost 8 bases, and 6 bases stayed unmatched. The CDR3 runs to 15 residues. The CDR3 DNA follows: TGTGCCAGCAGCCAAGGGACAGGGAAGGGCGAAAAACTGTTTTTT. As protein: CASSQGTGKGEKLFF.

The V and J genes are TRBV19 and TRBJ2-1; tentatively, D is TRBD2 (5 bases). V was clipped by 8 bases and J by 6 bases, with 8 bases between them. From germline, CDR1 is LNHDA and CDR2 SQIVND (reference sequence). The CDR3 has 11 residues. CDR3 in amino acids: CASGGGNEQFF. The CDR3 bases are TGTGCCAGTGGAGGCGGCAATGAGCAGTTCTTC.

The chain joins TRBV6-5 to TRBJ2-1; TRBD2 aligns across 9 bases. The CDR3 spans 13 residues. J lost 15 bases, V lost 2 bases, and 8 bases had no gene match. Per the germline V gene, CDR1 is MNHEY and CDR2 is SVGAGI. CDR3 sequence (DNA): TGTGCCAGCAGTTACAAGTTGAGCGGGGGGTGGTTCTTC. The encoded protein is CASSYKLSGGWFF.

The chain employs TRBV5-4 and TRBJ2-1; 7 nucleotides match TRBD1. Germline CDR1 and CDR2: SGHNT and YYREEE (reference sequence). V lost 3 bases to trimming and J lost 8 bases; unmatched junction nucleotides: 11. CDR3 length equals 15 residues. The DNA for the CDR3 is TGTGCCAGCAGCTATTGGACAGGTATGAGCGATGAGCAGTTCTTC. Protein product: CASSYWTGMSDEQFF.

The CDR3 loop is CSVEGSAAASYNEQFF. The DNA of the CDR3 is TGCAGCGTTGAAGGTTCGGCTGCGGCCTCCTACAATGAGCAGTTCTTC. The chain carries TRBV29-1 and TRBJ2-1; D not certain. The CDR3 runs 16 residues. The V gene's germline CDR1 is SQVTM and CDR2 ANQGSEA. V dropped 1 base and J dropped 0 bases, with 13 bases sitting between them.

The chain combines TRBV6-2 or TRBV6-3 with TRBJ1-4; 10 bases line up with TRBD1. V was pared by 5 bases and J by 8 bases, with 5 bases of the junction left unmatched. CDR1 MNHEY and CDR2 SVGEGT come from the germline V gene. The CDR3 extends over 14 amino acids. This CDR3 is CASSTTGGREKLFF. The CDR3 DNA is TGTGCCAGCAGTACGACAGGGGGCCGAGAAAAACTGTTTTTT.

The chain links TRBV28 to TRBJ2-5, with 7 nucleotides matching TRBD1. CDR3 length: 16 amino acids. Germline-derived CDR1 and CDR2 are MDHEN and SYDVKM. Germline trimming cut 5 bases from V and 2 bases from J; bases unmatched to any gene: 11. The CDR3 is CASSLLRTGLQETQYF. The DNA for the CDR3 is TGTGCCAGCAGTCTACTTCGGACAGGTTTACAAGAGACCCAGTACTTC.

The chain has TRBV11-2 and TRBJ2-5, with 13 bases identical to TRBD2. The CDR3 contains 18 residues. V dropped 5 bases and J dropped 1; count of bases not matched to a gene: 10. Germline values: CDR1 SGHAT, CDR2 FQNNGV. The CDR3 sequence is CASSRSGLAGIGQETQYF. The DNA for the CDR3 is TGTGCCAGCAGCCGGTCGGGACTAGCGGGGATCGGCCAAGAGACCCAGTACTTC.

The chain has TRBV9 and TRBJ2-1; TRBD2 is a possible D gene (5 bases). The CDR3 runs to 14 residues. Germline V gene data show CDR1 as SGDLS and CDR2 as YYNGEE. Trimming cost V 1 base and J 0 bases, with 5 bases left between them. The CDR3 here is CASSVTSSYNEQFF. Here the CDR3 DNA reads TGTGCCAGCAGCGTAACTAGCTCCTACAATGAGCAGTTCTTC. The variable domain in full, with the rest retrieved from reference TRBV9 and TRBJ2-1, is DSGVTQTPKHLITATGQRVTLRCSPRSGDLSVYWYQQSLDQGLQFLIQYYNGEERAKGNILERFSAQQFPDLHSELNLSSLELGDSALYFCASSVTSSYNEQFFGPGTRLTVL.

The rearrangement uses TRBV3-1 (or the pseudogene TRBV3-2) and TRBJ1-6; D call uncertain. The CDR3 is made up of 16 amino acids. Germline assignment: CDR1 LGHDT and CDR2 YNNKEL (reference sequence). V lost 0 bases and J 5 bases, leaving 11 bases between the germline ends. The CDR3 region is CASSQEVRGNNSPLHF. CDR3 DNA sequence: TGTGCCAGCAGCCAAGAGGTCAGAGGAAATAATTCACCCCTCCACTTT.

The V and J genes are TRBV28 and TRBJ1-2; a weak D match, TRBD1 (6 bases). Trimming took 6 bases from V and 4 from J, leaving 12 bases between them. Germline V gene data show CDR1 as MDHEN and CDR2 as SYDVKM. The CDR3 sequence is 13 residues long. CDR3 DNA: TGTGCCAGCAGAACTGACAGGTCCTATGGCTACACCTTC. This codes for CASRTDRSYGYTF.